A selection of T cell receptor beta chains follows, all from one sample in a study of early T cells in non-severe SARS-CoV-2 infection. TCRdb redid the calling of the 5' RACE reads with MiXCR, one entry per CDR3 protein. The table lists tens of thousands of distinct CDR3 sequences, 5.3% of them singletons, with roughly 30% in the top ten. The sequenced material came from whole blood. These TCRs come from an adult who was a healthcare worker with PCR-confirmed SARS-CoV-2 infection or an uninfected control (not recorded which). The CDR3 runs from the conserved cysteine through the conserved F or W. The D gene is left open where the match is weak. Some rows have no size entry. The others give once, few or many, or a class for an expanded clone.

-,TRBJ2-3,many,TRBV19,TGTGCCACCCATGCATACGGGTCCCGCACAGATACGCAGTATTTT,CATHAYGSRTDTQYF
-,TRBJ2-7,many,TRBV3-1,TGTGCCAGCAGCACCCGGAAATACGAGCAGTACTTC,CASSTRKYEQYF
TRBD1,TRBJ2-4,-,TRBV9,TGTGCCAGCAGCGAGGACCCGGGACAGGCAAGTCGATTTGCCAAAAACATTCAGTACTTC,CASSEDPGQASRFAKNIQYF
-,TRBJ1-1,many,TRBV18,TGTGCCAGCTCACCACCTTCCAGGAGGAACACTGAAGCTTTCTTT,CASSPPSRRNTEAFF
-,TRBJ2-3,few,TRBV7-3,TGTGCCAGCAGCCCTGGGACTTCAGATACGCAGTATTTT,CASSPGTSDTQYF
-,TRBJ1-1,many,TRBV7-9,TGTGCCAGCAGCTTTTCAGTAACTGAAGCTTTCTTT,CASSFSVTEAFF
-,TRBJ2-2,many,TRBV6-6,TGTGCCAGCAGTTACTATGGGAGGAACACCGGGGAGCTGTTTTTT,CASSYYGRNTGELFF
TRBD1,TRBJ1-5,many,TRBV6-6,TGTGCCAGCAGTTACTCTACTTCAGGACAGGGAGGTGTGGGCAATCAGCCCCAGCATTTT,CASSYSTSGQGGVGNQPQHF
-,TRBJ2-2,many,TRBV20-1,TGCAGTGCGGCATCGAACACCGGGGAGCTGTTTTTT,CSAASNTGELFF
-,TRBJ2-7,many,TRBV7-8,TGTGCCAGCAGCACCGGAGTGAGCTACGAGCAGTACTTC,CASSTGVSYEQYF
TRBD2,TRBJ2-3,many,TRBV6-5,TGTGCCAGCAGTTATTCTCTAGCGGGGGCCGGGGGTACGCAGTATTTT,CASSYSLAGAGGTQYF
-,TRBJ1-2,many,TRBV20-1,TGCAGTGCTAGTTTGTCTTCCGGGGGCAATGGCTACACCTTC,CSASLSSGGNGYTF
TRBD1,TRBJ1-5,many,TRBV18,TGTGCCAGCTCGCCGGGACAGGGGGGTAGGAGCAATCAGCCCCAGCATTTT,CASSPGQGGRSNQPQHF
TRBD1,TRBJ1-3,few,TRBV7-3,TGTGCCAGCAGCACAGGGGACTTTAACTCTGGAAACACCATATATTTT,CASSTGDFNSGNTIYF
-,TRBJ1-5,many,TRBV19,TGTGCCAGTAGTATAGCCACAGGGATTGAGCCCCAGCATTTT,CASSIATGIEPQHF
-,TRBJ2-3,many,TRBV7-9,TGTGCCAGCAGACCACCGTCGGGGCCGGCCACAGATACGCAGTATTTT,CASRPPSGPATDTQYF